Listed below are T cell receptor beta chains from one sample, sequenced in a study of cytomegalovirus exposure and HLA in healthy donors. TCRdb's table, derived via immunoSEQ multiplex PCR, lists solely in-frame clones and lacks some. The profile shows about 160,000 clones, around 92% of them singletons. Sequenced: PBMCs. These receptors all come from a man between 18 and 35 years old in good health and CMV-seropositive. The CDR3 runs from the conserved cysteine through the conserved F or W. The D gene is left open where the match is weak. The size field is filled for only some rows; it gives once, few, many or a size class.

DNA: TGTGCCAGCAGCGCCTCAGGACTAGCCGAGTTCAATGAGCAGTTCTTC
CDR3: CASSASGLAEFNEQFF
size: .
J: TRBJ2-1
V: TRBV7-9
D: TRBD2

DNA: TGTGCCAGTAGTATAGCGCGCGGGCCCTACGAGCAGTACTTC
CDR3: CASSIARGPYEQYF
size: .
J: TRBJ2-7
V: TRBV19
D: .

DNA: TGCGCCAGTAGTCGGAACAGGGGGCACTATGGCTACACCTTC
CDR3: CASSRNRGHYGYTF
size: .
J: TRBJ1-2
V: TRBV23-1
D: TRBD1

DNA: TGTGCCAGCAGGGGCCACGGTCGTATTTACGAGCAGTACTTC
CDR3: CASRGHGRIYEQYF
size: .
J: TRBJ2-7
V: TRBV2
D: .

DNA: TGTGCCAGCAGTTTACCGGGACAGGAGCTTTTCTTC
CDR3: CASSLPGQELFF
size: .
J: TRBJ2-1
V: TRBV27
D: TRBD1

DNA: TGTGCCAGCAGCTACACCGGACAGCGAAACTATGGCTACACCTTC
CDR3: CASSYTGQRNYGYTF
size: .
J: TRBJ1-2
V: TRBV7-9
D: .

DNA: TGTGCCTGCCGGAGGAAGGGGGCCTACGAGCAGTACTTC
CDR3: CACRRKGAYEQYF
size: .
J: TRBJ2-7
V: TRBV30
D: .

DNA: TGTGCCAGCAGTTACTGGGACAGGAAAGCGGAGACCCAGTACTTC
CDR3: CASSYWDRKAETQYF
size: .
J: TRBJ2-5
V: TRBV6-6
D: TRBD1

DNA: TGTGCCAGCAGCCAAGAGTTTGACGGGAACCGCCAAGAGACCCAGTACTTC
CDR3: CASSQEFDGNRQETQYF
size: .
J: TRBJ2-5
V: TRBV14
D: .

DNA: TGTGCCAGCAGCCCCGTCTCCTACGAGCAGTACTTC
CDR3: CASSPVSYEQYF
size: few
J: TRBJ2-7
V: TRBV7-2
D: .